This is a list of T cell receptor beta chains from one sample in a study of read filtering for tumor transcriptome and immune sequencing. TCRdb re-derived calls from the reads in MiXCR, one entry per CDR3 protein. The repertoire holds tens of thousands of distinct CDR3 sequences, with about an eighth as singletons. The sample was a population of CD138-negative cells sorted from bone marrow. The receptors come from a donor over 35 with multiple myeloma. The CDR3 runs from the conserved cysteine through the conserved F or W. Size is stated for part of the rows, as once, few or many counts, or as a class when the clone is expanded.

CDR3 protein | V gene | clone size
CATSRDRGTNEKLFF | TRBV15 | many
CSANLPGGSSHGYTF | TRBV20-1 | many
CASSFSLQGAYEQYF | TRBV7-9 | many
CSALGAWTDKETQYF | TRBV20-1 | few
CSASGSGANVLTF | TRBV20-1 | many
CASSLWGTLQGTEAFF | TRBV28 | -
CASSSAGGGTGELFF | TRBV7-8 | medium-sized
CASSLESGGTGELFF | TRBV5-1 | few
CAWSPGTATYEQYF | TRBV30 | many
CASSQTSGETDTQYF | TRBV11-2 | many
CSAETDYSGANVLTF | TRBV20-1 | many
CASSPPDSLAKNIQYF | TRBV11-2 | many
CASSLRTDEKLSF | TRBV4-1 | many
CSARNPSGGSSYNEQFF | TRBV20-1 | many
CTSSPPRGNYGYTF | TRBV11-3 | few
CASSATGMSHEQYF | TRBV7-2 | -
CASSLGRRLETQYF | TRBV5-4 | many
CSARMRGGNTGELFF | TRBV20-1 | many
CASSRRDPEHGYTF | TRBV18 | many
CATSRGSSRVGEQYF | TRBV15 | many
CASSIGFQGGAEQYF | TRBV19 | many
CASSQRLAGQETQYF | TRBV6-5 | many
CSARDGRGQNYNEQFF | TRBV20-1 | many
CASSLGGGSVYEQYF | TRBV5-1 | many
CSARVGLAYTDTQYF | TRBV20-1 | few
CASSSLGVRETQYF | TRBV5-1 | many
CASSHRFPDRSYNEQFF | TRBV7-8 | many
CASTPTGMIGELFF | TRBV7-2 | many
CASSDGGGQPQHF | TRBV2 | many
CASSSWTGGNTGELFF | TRBV19 | many
CSQTREDTQYF | TRBV20-1 | -
CASSPSQGWTGELFF | TRBV7-2 | -
CASSFGTGSTDTQYF | TRBV11-2 | many
CASSRVRGENQPQHF | TRBV5-5 | many
CASSQPGGVDEQFF | TRBV4-1 | many
CATYREEYEQYF | TRBV28 | few
CASSHSGGVYNEQFF | TRBV5-4 | many
CASGLMTGGVKNIQYF | TRBV12-5 | -
CASSYWRPNTGELFF | TRBV6-5 | many
CASSLTENTEAFF | TRBV7-2 | many
CASSLQSSGSLNEQFF | TRBV5-1 | many
CSASGDTYEKLFF | TRBV20-1 | many
CASERAETTEAFF | TRBV9 | -
CASSTTGEQETQYF | TRBV6-6 | many
CASRLGTAATDTQYF | TRBV9 | many
CAGTQGVGTGRKINEKLFF | TRBV28 | many
CAGRGGTDTQYF | TRBV20-1 | many
CSVRTGGEYNEQFF | TRBV29-1 | many
CASSPRGNTEAFF | TRBV18 | many
CASSLGTTGPGQYF | TRBV7-8 | many
CASSFLGYTEAFF | TRBV5-1 | many
CASSTYTGELFF | TRBV7-8 | many
CASSMSLVSYEQYF | TRBV19 | -
CASSPQFGTGGGEQYF | TRBV18 | many
CASSLGPGGSGADTQYF | TRBV7-2 | many
CASTWTGKQETQYF | TRBV2 | many
CASSFSDRGLGEQFF | TRBV28 | many
CASSQERPNYGYTF | TRBV23-1 | many